The entry below gives a single T cell receptor beta chain sequence along with its context. Germline CDR1 reads MNHEY; CDR2 reads SMNVEV (reference sequence). The trim removed 6 bases at V and 7 bases at J, leaving 7 bases unmatched. CDR3 length equals 14 residues. The data are from a study of blood T cell repertoires in COVID-19. The overall study: COVID-19 samples, acute and convalescent, were from the United States, Italy and Spain.

The assay was immunoSEQ multiplex PCR, and TCRdb's table has in-frame clones only and misses some. The profile shows some 150,000 clones, 80% to 90% of them singletons. Sequencing was performed on peripheral blood. This chain links TRBV27 with TRBJ1-4, with 8 nucleotides matching TRBD1. The clonotype was recovered from a human donor with acute or convalescent COVID-19. The donor label of this sample is uncertain. As DNA, the CDR3 is TGTGCCAGCAGGCCACAGGGGGTCGGTGAAAAACTGTTTTTT. Its translation: CASRPQGVGEKLFF. The entire variable domain, with the rest obtained from reference TRBV27 and TRBJ1-4, is as follows: EAQVTQNPRYLITVTGKKLTVTCSQNMNHEYMSWYRQDPGLGLRQIYYSMNVEVTDKGDVPEGYKVSRKEKRNFPLILESPSPNQTSLYFCASRPQGVGEKLFFGSGTQLSVL.